This TCR beta chain appears in the sequencing data of a study of shared T cell receptors in the human thymus. TCRdb's copy holds only in-frame clones and misses some; the assay was immunoSEQ multiplex PCR. The profile shows under 700,000 clones, around 78% of them singletons. These data are also associated with another study on human thymus T cells. Per that paper: Serving as donors were healthy Finnish infants, each of whom was having open corrective surgery for congenital heart defects. The study used thymus tissue resected during corrective heart surgery. Use of V and J genes seemed skewed within the thymic and blood repertoires. Thymic TCR repertoires of unrelated people reportedly overlapped highly.

This TCR was recovered from a boy under three years old with a congenital heart defect. Sequenced: thymocytes.

The CDR3 protein is CASSPRNLAGTSYEQYF. CDR3 bases: TGTGCCAGCAGTCCCCGCAATCTAGCGGGAACCTCCTACGAGCAGTACTTC. J is TRBJ2-7 and V is TRBV27; 9 positions agree with TRBD2. CDR1 MNHEY and CDR2 SMNVEV come from the germline V gene (reference sequence). The CDR3 runs to 17 residues. V dropped 5 bases and J dropped 0; count of bases not matched to a gene: 11.